The 18 T cell receptor beta chains in this list originate from one sample, sequenced in a study of shared clonotypes between healthy human individuals. The protocol was immunoSEQ multiplex PCR, while the TCRdb copy is restricted to in-frame clones and leaves out a portion. Seen here are about 2.4 million clones, 93% observed once, and the top ten hold approximately 0.36%. Sequenced: naive CD4+ T cells from PBMCs. As for subset: CD45RA+ positively selected. The origin of the receptors is a man between 18 and 35 years old in good health. Some clones in this sample may be carry-over from other donors' samples.

The J gene is TRBJ1-2, the V gene TRBV18; 7 nucleotides align to TRBD1. The germline V gene encodes CDR1 KGHSH and CDR2 LQKENI. The J segment lost 7 bases and the V segment lost 4 bases, leaving 12 bases of the junction unmatched. CDR3 length equals 15 residues. Here the CDR3 DNA reads TGTGCCAGCTCACGTTATACAGGGGATTCGGGTGGCTACACCTTC. Amino acid sequence: CASSRYTGDSGGYTF.

This clone showed up just a few times. Other DNA sequences of this sample code for an identical CDR3. This chain connects TRBV7-2 to TRBJ1-1; D unclear. Germline loops: CDR1 SGHTA, CDR2 FQGNSA. Trimming shortened V by 3 bases and J by 0 bases, and 5 bases separated the two germline ends. This CDR3 comprises 13 residues. The CDR3 DNA sequence: TGTGCCAGCAGCTTTGGAATGAACACTGAAGCTTTCTTT. Translating it yields CASSFGMNTEAFF.

The rearrangement joins TRBV5-4 to TRBJ2-1; the D gene could be TRBD1 or TRBD2 (5 bases each). Germline lookup yields CDR1 SGHNT and CDR2 YYREEE (reference sequence). The CDR3 is 14 amino acids. Trimming removed 4 bases at V and 8 bases at J, with 16 bases between. The CDR3 spells CASSLRGYVHEQFF. The CDR3 coding sequence is TGTGCCAGCAGCCTGAGGGGCTATGTCCATGAGCAGTTCTTC.

This clone was recorded only once. This chain links TRBV4-3 with TRBJ2-2; 8 nucleotides match TRBD1. The length of the CDR3 is 17 residues. V shed 1 base and J 4 bases; nucleotides not matched to a gene: 8. CDR1 and CDR2 (germline): LGHNA, YSLEER. The CDR3 bases are TGCGCCAGCAGCCAAGGAAACAGGGGGTCAGGCACCGGGGAGCTGTTTTTT. Amino acid sequence: CASSQGNRGSGTGELFF.

On this clone: Other DNA sequences in this specimen translate into the identical CDR3. The chain links TRBV11-2 to TRBJ2-7; TRBD1 aligns across 7 bases. The CDR3 covers 15 residues. In germline, CDR1 is SGHAT, CDR2 FQNNGV. Germline trimming cut 4 bases from V and 0 bases from J; bases unmatched to any gene: 6. This CDR3 reads CASSSLRDSSYEQYF. The CDR3 bases are TGTGCCAGCAGCTCCCTCCGGGACAGCTCCTACGAGCAGTACTTC.

This sequence joins TRBV28 and TRBJ1-5; D is undetermined. V was trimmed by 7 bases and J by 1 base, leaving 17 bases between them. The CDR3 covers 16 residues. The V gene's germline CDR1 is MDHEN and CDR2 SYDVKM. The CDR3 DNA follows: TGTGCCAGCATTATTTCGCGTCCGGGCAGCAATCAGCCCCAGCATTTT. Its protein product is CASIISRPGSNQPQHF.

On this clone: One end of the junction varies from germline; a read error may be responsible. The CDR3 here is CAIAETNSHEQYF. The DNA of the CDR3 is TGTGCCATCGCCGAGACAAACTCCCACGAGCAGTACTTC. The rearrangement joins TRBV2 to TRBJ2-7; unclear D gene. This CDR3 spans 13 amino acids. From germline, CDR1 is SNHLY and CDR2 FYNNEI.

About this clone itself: One end of the junction is discordant with germline, which a read error may explain. The chain employs TRBV19 and TRBJ2-4; no reliable D call. Germline V gene data show CDR1 as LNHDA and CDR2 as SQIVND (reference sequence). The CDR3 runs 12 residues. CDR3 DNA: TGTGCCAGTAGTATTTTAGGAGACGCCCCGAACTTC. Translating it yields CASSILGDAPNF.

The count of this clone is one. The genes are TRBV10-3 and TRBJ2-5; 9 bases agree with TRBD1. The CDR3 is made up of 13 amino acids. V lost 9 bases and J lost 1; bases outside the gene matches: 3. The germline V gene encodes CDR1 ENHRY and CDR2 SYGVKD. The CDR3: CAINRGLQETQYF. In DNA form, the CDR3 reads TGTGCCATTAACAGGGGGCTCCAAGAGACCCAGTACTTC.

The chain is built from TRBV9 and TRBJ2-3; no reliable D call. V was clipped by 2 bases and J by 1 base, with 11 bases between them. Germline CDR1 SGDLS, CDR2 YYNGEE. The CDR3 totals 15 residues. CDR3 loop: CASSVAGLGTDTQYF. DNA for the CDR3: TGTGCCAGCAGCGTCGCCGGGCTCGGCACAGATACGCAGTATTTT.

This chain links TRBV2 with TRBJ2-3; no definite D call. The germline V gene encodes CDR1 SNHLY and CDR2 FYNNEI. The CDR3 totals 13 residues. Trimming shortened V by 0 bases and J by 10 bases, and 11 bases separated the two germline ends. CDR3 coding DNA: TGTGCCAGCAGTGAAGCGCCTGCCGGATCGCAGTATTTT. It is translated as CASSEAPAGSQYF. Full variable domain (remainder filled in from reference TRBV2 and TRBJ2-3): EPEVTQTPSHQVTQMGQEVILRCVPISNHLYFYWYRQILGQKVEFLVSFYNNEISEKSEIFDDQFSVERPDGSNFTLKIRSTKLEDSAMYFCASSEAPAGSQYFGPGTRLTVL.

The chain couples TRBV21-1 to TRBJ2-5. TRBV21-1 is a recognized pseudogene. CDR3 length: 12 amino acids. CDR3 bases: TGTGCCAGCAACAAAGGTGTAGAGACCCAGTACTTC. It codes for CASNKGVETQYF.

The rearrangement uses TRBV5-4 and TRBJ2-1; 8 bases agree with TRBD2. This CDR3 comprises 16 residues. V lost 3 bases and J lost 0; bases outside the gene matches: 5. CDR1 is SGHNT, CDR2 YYREEE, per germline (reference sequence). The CDR3 nucleotides read TGTGCCAGCAGCTCAATCAGCGGGAGCTCCTACAATGAGCAGTTCTTC. Protein: CASSSISGSSYNEQFF.

To note about this clone: Other nucleotide sequences in the sample specify the same CDR3. The chain uses TRBV5-1 and TRBJ1-1; D is undetermined. Per germline, CDR1 SGHRS and CDR2 YFSETQ. There are 14 residues in the CDR3. V was shortened by 0 bases and J by 1 base, with 7 bases between the two germline ends. The CDR3 DNA is TGCGCCAGCAGCTTGGTTCCGGAGAACACTGAAGCTTTCTTT. This codes for CASSLVPENTEAFF.

The chain couples TRBV5-1 to TRBJ1-2; D possibly corresponds to TRBD1 (5 bases). Deletions cut 0 bases from V and 1 base from J, with 16 bases between. This CDR3 has 17 amino acids. The germline V gene has CDR1 SGHRS and CDR2 YFSETQ. For the CDR3, the DNA is TGCGCCAGCAGCTTGGATGGCGGGGCAGGGCGTAACTATGGCTACACCTTC. It specifies CASSLDGGAGRNYGYTF.

V is TRBV10-2 and J is TRBJ2-1; D is unclear. Looked up from germline, CDR1 is WSHSY and CDR2 is SAAADI. The V and J ends lost 0 bases and 6 bases respectively, with 15 bases between them. This CDR3 is built from 16 residues. In DNA, the CDR3 is TGCGCCAGCAGTGAGTCGCGACTTCTACCCCTCAATGAGCAGTTCTTC. This translates into CASSESRLLPLNEQFF.

The chain uses TRBV7-2 and TRBJ1-1, with D maybe TRBD1 (6 bases). Trimming left V 2 bases short and J 6 bases short, with 10 bases between. Germline CDR1 is SGHTA and CDR2 is FQGNSA. CDR3 size: 13 residues. CDR3 DNA: TGTGCCAGCAGCTTAAGGGGGAATCCTGAAGCTTTCTTT. Its protein product is CASSLRGNPEAFF.

The chain joins TRBV6-5 to TRBJ2-5, with TRBD1 matching over 9 bases. The CDR3 spans 14 residues. Germline values: CDR1 MNHEY, CDR2 SVGAGI. Losses at the gene ends were 6 bases for V and 5 bases for J; bases not matched to a gene: 7. CDR3 nucleotide sequence: TGTGCCAGCAGCTTACAGGGGGCAAAGGAGACCCAGTACTTC. The encoded protein is CASSLQGAKETQYF.